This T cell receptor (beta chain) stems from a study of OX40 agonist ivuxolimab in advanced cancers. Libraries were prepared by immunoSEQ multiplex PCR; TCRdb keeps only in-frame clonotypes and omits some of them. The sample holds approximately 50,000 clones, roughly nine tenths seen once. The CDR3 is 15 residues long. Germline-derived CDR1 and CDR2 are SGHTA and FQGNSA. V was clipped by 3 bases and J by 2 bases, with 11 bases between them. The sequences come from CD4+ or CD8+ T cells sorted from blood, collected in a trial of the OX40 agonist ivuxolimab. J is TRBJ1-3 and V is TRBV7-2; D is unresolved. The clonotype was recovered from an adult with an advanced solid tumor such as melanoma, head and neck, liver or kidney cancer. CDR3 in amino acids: CASSFEAGAGNTIYF. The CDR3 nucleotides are TGTGCCAGCAGCTTTGAGGCGGGAGCTGGAAACACCATATATTTT.